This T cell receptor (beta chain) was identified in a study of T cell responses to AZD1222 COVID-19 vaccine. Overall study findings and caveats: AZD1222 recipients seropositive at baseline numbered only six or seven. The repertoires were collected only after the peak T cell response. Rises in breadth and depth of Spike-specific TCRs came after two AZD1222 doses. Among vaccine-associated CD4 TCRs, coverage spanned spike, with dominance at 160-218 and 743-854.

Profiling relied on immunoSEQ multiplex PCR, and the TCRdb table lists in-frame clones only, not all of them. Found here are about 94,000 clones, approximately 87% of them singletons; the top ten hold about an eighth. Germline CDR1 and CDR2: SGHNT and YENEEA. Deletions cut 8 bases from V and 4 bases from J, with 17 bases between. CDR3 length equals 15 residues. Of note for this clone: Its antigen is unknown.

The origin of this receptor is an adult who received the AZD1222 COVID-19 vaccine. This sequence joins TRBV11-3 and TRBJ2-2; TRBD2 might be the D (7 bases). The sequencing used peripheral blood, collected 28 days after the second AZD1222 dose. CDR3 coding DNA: TGTGCCAGCTACGAGGGGGGGCAGCCCACCGGGGAGCTGTTTTTT. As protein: CASYEGGQPTGELFF.